The 11 T cell receptor beta chains below were found in one sample sequenced in a study of tumor-infiltrating lymphocytes in primary liver carcinoma. Total RNA amounting to roughly 450 ng was the source from which TCR beta cDNA was made with a constant-region primer. Nested multiplex PCR, run for three rounds with slightly modified ARM-PCR, yielded TCR beta libraries. For approximately 9 cycles apiece, the opening two PCR rounds ran with TRBV1-TRBV30 forward primers and a C-beta reverse primer. TCRdb reprocessed the multiplex PCR reads via MiXCR and lists one record per CDR3 protein. The sample includes 300,000 to 400,000 distinct CDR3 sequences, less than 75% of them seen just once. Blood RNA originated from unsorted whole blood, with germline DNA additionally extracted. The specimen was peripheral blood. These receptor sequences come from a man aged 35 to 55 with primary liver carcinoma and hepatitis B virus infection.

On this clonotype itself: One junction end disagrees with the germline gene, perhaps due to a read error. The V gene is TRBV6-6, the J gene TRBJ2-7, with D possibly TRBD1 on 5 matching bases. The CDR3 runs to 16 residues. CDR1 and CDR2 from the germline V gene are MNHNY and SVGAGI (reference sequence). This chain's CDR3 is CASSYSGQGRSCEQYF. Written as DNA, the CDR3 is TGTGCCAGCAGTTACTCCGGGCAGGGAAGGTCCTGCGAGCAGTACTTC.

This chain uses TRBV11-2 with TRBJ2-1; D ambiguous. The CDR3 extends over 13 amino acids. Trimming shortened V by 5 bases and J by 3 bases, and 8 bases separated the two germline ends. Germline V gene lookup returns CDR1 SGHAT and CDR2 FQNNGV. The CDR3, as DNA: TGTGCCAGCAGCCCACAATTCTACAATGAGCAGTTCTTC. Its translation: CASSPQFYNEQFF.

Concerning this clonotype: A much larger clone differs by one base, so this may be a read error. Since no conserved phenylalanine or tryptophan closes the CDR3, a read error is the likely cause. The chain uses TRBV5-1 and TRBJ2-2; D remains ambiguous. V was cut by 2 bases and J by 3 bases, with 5 bases left in between. Germline-derived CDR1 and CDR2 are SGHRS and YFSETQ. The CDR3 contains 13 residues. For the CDR3, the DNA is TGCGCCAGCAGCTTTGGTTACACCGGGGAGCTGTTTTCT. This encodes CASSFGYTGELFS.

About this clonotype: A much bigger clone sits one base away, suggesting this may be a read error. The V call is TRBV6-5, the J call TRBJ2-2; D possibly corresponds to TRBD2 (5 bases). Trimming left V 6 bases short and J 4 bases short, with 24 bases between. Germline CDR1 reads MNHEY; CDR2 reads SVGAGI. The CDR3 has 18 amino acids. The CDR3 nucleotides read TGTGCCAGCAGATTGGGCTTGCTACCGGGAACGGGCACCGGGGAGCTGTTTTTT. It translates to CASRLGLLPGTGTGELFF.

In regard to this clonotype: A much larger clone differs by one base, so this may be a read error. The V call is TRBV4-1, the J call TRBJ1-2, with D unresolved. The CDR3 covers 15 residues. Germline V CDR1 and CDR2: MGHRA, YSYEKL. For the CDR3, the DNA is TGCGCCAGCAGCCAAGATCCCCTAGGGTCCGCGACCTACAGCTTC. It codes for CASSQDPLGSATYSF.

A word on this clonotype: This could be a read error, since a much larger clone is one nucleotide away. The rearrangement joins TRBV6-1 to TRBJ1-1; no clear D. Per the germline V gene, CDR1 is MNHNS and CDR2 is SASEGT. This CDR3 region has 11 residues. The ends were cut back, 7 bases at V and 5 bases at J, with 8 bases in the middle. CDR3 nucleotides: TGTGCCAGCACGAAGAATACTGAAGCTTTCTTT. Protein sequence: CASTKNTEAFF.

This clonotype was recorded at least ten times. CDR3 loop: CASINRAPNTEAFF. In DNA, the CDR3 is TGTGCCAGCATTAACAGGGCCCCTAACACTGAAGCTTTCTTT. The rearrangement links TRBV6-5 to TRBJ1-1; weak D call: TRBD1 (6 bases). CDR1 MNHEY and CDR2 SVGAGI come from the germline V gene. V dropped 7 bases and J dropped 2 bases, with 14 bases sitting between them. The CDR3 runs 14 residues.

CDR3 sequence: CASEMTSGKLGEQFF. CDR3 bases: TGTGCCAGCGAAATGACTAGCGGGAAATTAGGGGAGCAGTTCTTC. The gene calls are TRBV11-2 and TRBJ2-1, with 11 bases lining up with TRBD2. CDR3 size: 15 residues. The junction had 13 bases not matched to a gene; V was cut back by 8 bases and J by 10 bases. Per the germline V gene, CDR1 is SGHAT and CDR2 is FQNNGV.

With regard to this clonotype: This may come from a read error, since a much larger clone is one base off. This rearrangement joins TRBV30 to TRBJ1-2; the D is unclear. Germline V gene sequence: CDR1 GTSNPN, CDR2 SVGIG (reference sequence). V lost 4 bases and J lost 7, with 10 bases in between. The CDR3 spans 11 residues. The CDR3 DNA reads TGTGCCTGGATAAAATACTGTGGCTACACCTTC. Translation: CAWIKYCGYTF.

This clonotype came up a few times. The chain employs TRBV28 and TRBJ2-7; TRBD2 agrees at 12 bases. Germline V CDR1 and CDR2: MDHEN, SYDVKM. The CDR3 runs to 15 residues. V shed 5 bases, J shed 5 bases, and the junction held 7 bases outside the gene matches. In DNA, the CDR3 is TGTGCCAGCAGTCACCCTAGCGGGAGGGCCAACGAGCAGTACTTC. It translates to CASSHPSGRANEQYF.

The table lists this clonotype with many counts. The chain couples TRBV4-2 to TRBJ1-2; D remains ambiguous. CDR1 is LGHNA and CDR2 is YNFKEQ in the germline V gene. CDR3 size: 14 residues. Trimming cost V 1 base and J 1 base, with 7 bases left between them. CDR3 protein: CASSQAKDNYGYTF. DNA of the CDR3: TGTGCCAGCAGCCAAGCAAAGGATAACTATGGCTACACCTTC.